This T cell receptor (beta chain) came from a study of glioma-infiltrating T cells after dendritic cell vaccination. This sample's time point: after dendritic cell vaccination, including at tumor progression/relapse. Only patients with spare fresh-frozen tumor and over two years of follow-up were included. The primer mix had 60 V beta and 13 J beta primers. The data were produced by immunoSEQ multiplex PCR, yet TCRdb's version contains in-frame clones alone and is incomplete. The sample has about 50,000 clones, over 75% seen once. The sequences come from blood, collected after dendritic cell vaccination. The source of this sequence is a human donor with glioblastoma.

The CDR3 spells CASSLLGRRTDTQYF. The CDR3 DNA reads as TGTGCCAGCAGCTTGCTCGGGAGGCGCACAGATACGCAGTATTTT. This sequence joins TRBV5-4 and TRBJ2-3; the match to TRBD2 covers 7 bases. The CDR3 loop spans 15 amino acids. J lost 1 base, V lost 1 base, and 3 bases had no gene match. Looked up from germline, CDR1 is SGHNT and CDR2 is YYREEE (reference sequence).